The sample holds a few counts of the clone carrying this TCR beta chain. What it recognizes is unknown. The data were taken from a study of T cell repertoires in cytomegalovirus infection. About the study: Both CMV infection and a matching HLA type were indicated by public TCR beta signatures. General study findings and limits: Predominance within the ex vivo response was attributable to HLA-C-restricted CMV-specific TCR beta clonotypes. Carriers of CMV plus the relevant HLA were identified by cumulative public TCR beta family frequency.

Via MiXCR, TCRdb re-called the reads, giving one row per CDR3 protein. The data contain about 440,000 distinct CDR3 sequences, 30% to 40% of them singletons. CDR1 and CDR2 (germline): SGHNT, YYREEE (reference sequence). Trimming left V 4 bases short and J 2 bases short, with 24 bases between. The CDR3 runs to 18 residues. Material for sequencing was PBMCs. The rearrangement joins TRBV5-4 to TRBJ2-5, with D unclear. This clonotype was obtained from a human donor in good health (CMV status not recorded). Some clones in this sample may be carry-over from other donors' samples. The CDR3 here is CASSPKGTPPLLQETQYF. CDR3 in DNA: TGTGCCAGCAGCCCAAAAGGCACTCCCCCACTTCTACAAGAGACCCAGTACTTC.